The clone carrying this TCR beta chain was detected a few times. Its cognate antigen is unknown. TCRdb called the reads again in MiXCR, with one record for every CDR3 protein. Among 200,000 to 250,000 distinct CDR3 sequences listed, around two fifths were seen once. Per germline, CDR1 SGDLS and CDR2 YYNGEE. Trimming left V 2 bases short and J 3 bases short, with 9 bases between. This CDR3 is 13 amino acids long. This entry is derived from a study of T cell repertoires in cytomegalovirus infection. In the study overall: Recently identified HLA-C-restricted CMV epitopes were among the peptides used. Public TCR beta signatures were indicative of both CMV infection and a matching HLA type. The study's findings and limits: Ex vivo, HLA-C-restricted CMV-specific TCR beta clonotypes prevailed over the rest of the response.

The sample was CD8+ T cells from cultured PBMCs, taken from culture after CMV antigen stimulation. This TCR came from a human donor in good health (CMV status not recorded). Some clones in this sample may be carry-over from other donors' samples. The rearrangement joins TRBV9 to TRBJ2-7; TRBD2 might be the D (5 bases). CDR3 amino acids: CASSVGGLYEQYF. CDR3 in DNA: TGTGCCAGCAGCGTCGGCGGACTCTACGAGCAGTACTTC. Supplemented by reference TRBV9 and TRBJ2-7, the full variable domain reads DSGVTQTPKHLITATGQRVTLRCSPRSGDLSVYWYQQSLDQGLQFLIQYYNGEERAKGNILERFSAQQFPDLHSELNLSSLELGDSALYFCASSVGGLYEQYFGPGTRLTVT.